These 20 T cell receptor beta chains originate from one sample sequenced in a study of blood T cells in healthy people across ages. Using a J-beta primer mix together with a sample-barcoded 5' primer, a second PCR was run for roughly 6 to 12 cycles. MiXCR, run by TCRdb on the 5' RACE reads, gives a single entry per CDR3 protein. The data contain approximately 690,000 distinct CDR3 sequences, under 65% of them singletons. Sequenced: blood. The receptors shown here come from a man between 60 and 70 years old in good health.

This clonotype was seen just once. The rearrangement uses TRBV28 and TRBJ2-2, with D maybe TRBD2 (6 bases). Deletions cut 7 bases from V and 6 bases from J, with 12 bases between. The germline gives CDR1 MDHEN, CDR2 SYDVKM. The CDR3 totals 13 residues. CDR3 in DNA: TGTGCCAGCACGAGGAGGGTTTCCGGGGAGCTGTTTTTT. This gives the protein CASTRRVSGELFF.

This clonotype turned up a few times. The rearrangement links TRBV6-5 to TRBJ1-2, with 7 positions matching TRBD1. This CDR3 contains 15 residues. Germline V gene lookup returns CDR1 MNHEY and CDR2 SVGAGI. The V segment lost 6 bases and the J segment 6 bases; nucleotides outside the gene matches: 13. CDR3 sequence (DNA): TGTGCCAGCAGACTCCAGACAGGGAGGGGGGATGGCTACACCTTC. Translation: CASRLQTGRGDGYTF.

The CDR3 nucleotides read TGCGCCAGCAGCTGGGACGGGGGGGGACAAGAGACCCAGTACTTC. It encodes CASSWDGGGQETQYF. The rearrangement links TRBV5-1 to TRBJ2-5, with TRBD2 matching 8 bases. Per the germline V gene, CDR1 is SGHRS and CDR2 is YFSETQ. The length of the CDR3 is 15 residues. V shed 3 bases, J shed 2 bases, and the junction held 6 bases outside the gene matches.

The CDR3 loop is CSASQASSYEQYF. DNA for the CDR3: TGCAGTGCTAGCCAGGCGAGCTCCTACGAGCAGTACTTC. This chain joins TRBV20-1 and TRBJ2-7; the D is unclear. V shed 3 bases and J shed 0 bases, with 9 bases lying between them. This CDR3 region has 13 residues. The germline CDR1 and CDR2 sequences are DFQATT and SNEGSKA (reference sequence).

The CDR3 spells CASSDTQEKLFF. The CDR3 region has the DNA TGTGCCAGCAGTGACACCCAGGAAAAACTGTTTTTT. The rearrangement uses TRBV28 and TRBJ1-4, with D unclear. Trimming took 5 bases from V and 8 from J, leaving 9 bases between them. The CDR3 covers 12 residues. The germline gives CDR1 MDHEN, CDR2 SYDVKM.

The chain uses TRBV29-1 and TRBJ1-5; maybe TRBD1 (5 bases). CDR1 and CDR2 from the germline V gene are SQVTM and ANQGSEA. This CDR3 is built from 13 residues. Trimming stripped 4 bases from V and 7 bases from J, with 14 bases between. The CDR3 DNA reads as TGCAGCGTTGGCCTCACGGGACGGCAGCCCCAGCATTTT. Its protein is CSVGLTGRQPQHF.

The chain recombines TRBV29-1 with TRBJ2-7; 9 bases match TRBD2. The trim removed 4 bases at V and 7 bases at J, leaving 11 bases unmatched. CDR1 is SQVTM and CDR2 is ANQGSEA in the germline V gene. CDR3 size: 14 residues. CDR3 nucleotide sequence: TGCAGCGTTGCGGCGGGGGGGCCGGGCAATGAGCAGTACTTC. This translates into CSVAAGGPGNEQYF.

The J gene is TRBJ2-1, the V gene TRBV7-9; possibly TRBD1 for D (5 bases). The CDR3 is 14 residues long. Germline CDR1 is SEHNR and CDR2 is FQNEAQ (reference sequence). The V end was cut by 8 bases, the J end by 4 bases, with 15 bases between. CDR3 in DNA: TGTGCCAGCCTGCTGGGGCCCCAATACAATGAGCAGTTCTTC. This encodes CASLLGPQYNEQFF. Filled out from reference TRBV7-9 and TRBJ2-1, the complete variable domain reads DTGVSQNPRHKITKRGQNVTFRCDPISEHNRLYWYRQTLGQGPEFLTYFQNEAQLEKSRLLSDRFSAERPKGSFSTLEIQRTEQGDSAMYLCASLLGPQYNEQFFGPGTRLTVL.

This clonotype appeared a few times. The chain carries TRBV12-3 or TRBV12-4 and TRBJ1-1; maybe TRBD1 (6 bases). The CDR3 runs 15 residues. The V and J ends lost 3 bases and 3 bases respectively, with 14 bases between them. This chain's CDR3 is CASSFSGAGDTEAFF. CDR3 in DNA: TGTGCCAGCAGTTTCTCGGGGGCAGGGGACACTGAAGCTTTCTTT.

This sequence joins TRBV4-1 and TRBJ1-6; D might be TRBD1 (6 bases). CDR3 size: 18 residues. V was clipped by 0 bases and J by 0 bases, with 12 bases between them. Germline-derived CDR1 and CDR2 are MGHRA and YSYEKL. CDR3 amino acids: CASSQDSGGSSYNSPLHF. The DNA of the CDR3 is TGCGCCAGCAGCCAAGATTCTGGGGGCAGCTCCTATAATTCACCCCTCCACTTT.

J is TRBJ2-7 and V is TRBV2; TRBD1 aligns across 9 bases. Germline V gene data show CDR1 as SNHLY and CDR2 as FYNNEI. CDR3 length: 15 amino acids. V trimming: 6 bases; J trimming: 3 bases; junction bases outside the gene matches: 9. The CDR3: CASRYRGPGNYEQYF. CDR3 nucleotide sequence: TGTGCCAGCAGGTACAGGGGGCCGGGTAACTACGAGCAGTACTTC.

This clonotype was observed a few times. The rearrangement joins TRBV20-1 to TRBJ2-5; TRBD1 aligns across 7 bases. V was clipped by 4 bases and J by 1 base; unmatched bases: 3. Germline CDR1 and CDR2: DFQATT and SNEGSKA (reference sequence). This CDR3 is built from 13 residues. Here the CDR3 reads CSATDRVQETQYF. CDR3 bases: TGCAGTGCTACAGACAGGGTCCAAGAGACCCAGTACTTC.

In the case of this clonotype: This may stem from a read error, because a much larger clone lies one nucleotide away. The CDR3 nucleotides read TGTGCCAGCAGCTTAGGCGGGAGAAACAATGAGCAGTACTTC. Its protein product is CASSLGGRNNEQYF. The gene calls are TRBV13 and TRBJ2-5; D is perhaps TRBD2 (6 bases). V lost 0 bases, J lost 11 bases, and 16 bases lay in between. The germline gives CDR1 PRHDT, CDR2 FYEKMQ (reference sequence). CDR3 length equals 14 residues.

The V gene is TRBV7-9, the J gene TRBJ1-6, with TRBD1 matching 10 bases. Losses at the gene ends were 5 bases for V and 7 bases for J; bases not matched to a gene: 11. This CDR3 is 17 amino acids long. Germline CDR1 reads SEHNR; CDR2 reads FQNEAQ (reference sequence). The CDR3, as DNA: TGTGCCAGCAGCCCTAGTCGGGACAGGGGACCGAATTCACCCCTCCACTTT. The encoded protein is CASSPSRDRGPNSPLHF.

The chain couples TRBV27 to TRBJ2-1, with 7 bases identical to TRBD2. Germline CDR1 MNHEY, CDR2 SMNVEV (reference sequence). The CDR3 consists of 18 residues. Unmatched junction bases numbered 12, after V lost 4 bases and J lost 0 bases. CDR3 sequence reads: CASSSSPLAADSYNEQFF. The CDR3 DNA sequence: TGTGCCAGCAGTTCATCCCCCCTAGCGGCCGACTCCTACAATGAGCAGTTCTTC.

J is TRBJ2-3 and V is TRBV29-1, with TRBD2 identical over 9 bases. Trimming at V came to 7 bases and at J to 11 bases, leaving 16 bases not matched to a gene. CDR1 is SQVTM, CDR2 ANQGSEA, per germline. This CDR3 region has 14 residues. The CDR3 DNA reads TGCAGCGCCATTGACGGGGGACTAGCCTCCCAGCAGTATTTT. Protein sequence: CSAIDGGLASQQYF.

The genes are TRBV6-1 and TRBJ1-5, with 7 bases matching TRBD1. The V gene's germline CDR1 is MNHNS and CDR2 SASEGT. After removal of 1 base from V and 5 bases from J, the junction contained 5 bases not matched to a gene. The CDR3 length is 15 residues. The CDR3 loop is CASSEGPRGHQPQHF. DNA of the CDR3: TGTGCCAGCAGTGAAGGACCAAGGGGGCATCAGCCCCAGCATTTT.

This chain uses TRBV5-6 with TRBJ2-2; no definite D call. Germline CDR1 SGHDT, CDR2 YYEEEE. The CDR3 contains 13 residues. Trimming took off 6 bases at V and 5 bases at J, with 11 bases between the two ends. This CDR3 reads CASNFLRTGELFF. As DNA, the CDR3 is TGTGCCAGCAACTTCCTTAGGACCGGGGAGCTGTTTTTT.

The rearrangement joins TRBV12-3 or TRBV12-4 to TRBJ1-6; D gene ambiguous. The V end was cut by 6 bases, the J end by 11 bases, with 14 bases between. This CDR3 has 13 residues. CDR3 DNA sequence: TGTGCCAGCAGACTATCGGGCCGGCCACCCCTCCACTTT. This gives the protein CASRLSGRPPLHF.

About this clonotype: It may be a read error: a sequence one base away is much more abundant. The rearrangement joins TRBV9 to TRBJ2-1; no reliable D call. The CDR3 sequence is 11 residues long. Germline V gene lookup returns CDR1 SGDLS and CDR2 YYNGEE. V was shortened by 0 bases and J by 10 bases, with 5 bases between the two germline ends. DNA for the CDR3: TGTGCCAGCAGCGTAGACCAAGAGCAGTTCTTC. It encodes CASSVDQEQFF.